A selection of T cell receptor beta chains follows, all from one sample in a study of immune cell composition in non-small cell lung cancer. Assay used: immunoSEQ multiplex PCR; TCRdb lists only in-frame clones, some missing. In the table there are 4,500 to 5,000 clones, approximately 71% of which are singletons. Sequences were obtained from non-adjacent lung tissue. The receptors were sampled from a human donor with non-small cell lung cancer. The CDR3 runs from the conserved cysteine through the conserved F or W. Fields, in order: V gene, J gene, D gene, clone size, CDR3 DNA, CDR3 protein. D genes are given only for firm matches. Only part of the rows carry a size: once, few, many, or a class if the clone is expanded.

>TRBV21-1|TRBJ1-1|.|.
TGTGCCAGCAGCCAGGTTGACACAATTCGCACTGAAGCTTTCTTT
CASSQVDTIRTEAFF
>TRBV5-5|TRBJ1-1|.|.
TGTGCCAGCACATCAAACACTGAAGCTTTCTTT
CASTSNTEAFF
>TRBV11-3|TRBJ2-7|.|once
TGTGCCAGCAGTCATGGCCGTTCGTACGAGCAGTACTTC
CASSHGRSYEQYF
>TRBV18|TRBJ2-3|.|.
TGTGCCAGCTCACCAATCGGGGGATACGGCACAGATACGCAGTATTTT
CASSPIGGYGTDTQYF
>TRBV11-2|TRBJ2-7|TRBD2|few
TGTGCCAGCAGCCCTAGCGGGGGGGCCGGATACGAGCAGTACTTC
CASSPSGGAGYEQYF
>TRBV5-1|TRBJ2-2|.|.
TGCGCCAGCAGCCCTTGGGACGGGAACACCGGGGAGCTGTTTTTT
CASSPWDGNTGELFF
>TRBV11-1|TRBJ2-5|TRBD1|.
TGTGCCAGCAGCCCCAGGACAGGACGACAAGAGACCCAGTACTTC
CASSPRTGRQETQYF
>TRBV5-6|TRBJ2-1|TRBD2|few
TGTGCCAGCAGGCCATTGACTAGCGGGGGGGACAATGAGCAGTTCTTC
CASRPLTSGGDNEQFF
>TRBV18|TRBJ1-4|TRBD1|.
TGTGCCAGCTCAGCGCAGGGGGGAACTAATGAAAAACTGTTTTTT
CASSAQGGTNEKLFF
>TRBV18|TRBJ1-5|.|.
TGTGCCAGCTCACCAATTAAGGAGAGGCCCCAGCATTTT
CASSPIKERPQHF
>TRBV5-1|TRBJ2-1|TRBD2|.
TGCGCCAGCAGCGGGAGGGCTCTGGCGGGGGGCTCCTACAATGAGCAGTTCTTC
CASSGRALAGGSYNEQFF
>TRBV7-9|TRBJ1-1|.|large
TGTGCCAGCAGCCCCGCCTTGGGGAAGGGGACTGAAGCTTTCTTT
CASSPALGKGTEAFF
>TRBV19|TRBJ2-1|.|.
TGTGCCAGTAGTTCAGCGTGGAATGAGCAGTTCTTC
CASSSAWNEQFF
>TRBV7-9|TRBJ2-3|.|.
TGTGCCAGCAGCCCGCGCGGGGTCTCTAGCACAGATACGCAGTATTTT
CASSPRGVSSTDTQYF
>TRBV25-1|TRBJ1-5|TRBD1|.
TGTGCCAGCAGTGATGGGGACAGGGGCAATCAGTCCCAGCATTTT
CASSDGDRGNQSQHF
>TRBV6-1|TRBJ1-1|.|few
TGTGCCAGCAGTGGACAGGCGAACACTGAAGCTTTCTTT
CASSGQANTEAFF
>TRBV28|TRBJ1-2|.|.
TGTGCCAGCAGTTTAGATGTTCGGGGTGTGGGCTACACCTTC
CASSLDVRGVGYTF
>TRBV5-4|TRBJ1-5|.|.
TGTGCCAGCAGCCGGCAGCCCCAGCATTTT
CASSRQPQHF
>TRBV7-9|TRBJ2-5|TRBD1|.
TGTGCCAGCAGCTTAGATAGGACAGGGCTTTCAGAGACCCAGTACTTC
CASSLDRTGLSETQYF
>TRBV7-3|TRBJ2-1|TRBD1|.
TGTGCCAGCAGTGGACAGGGGGAGAATGAGCAGTTCTTC
CASSGQGENEQFF
>TRBV4-1|TRBJ1-1|.|.
TGCGCCAGCAGTCTTCAGGGGAACACTGAAGCTTTCTTT
CASSLQGNTEAFF